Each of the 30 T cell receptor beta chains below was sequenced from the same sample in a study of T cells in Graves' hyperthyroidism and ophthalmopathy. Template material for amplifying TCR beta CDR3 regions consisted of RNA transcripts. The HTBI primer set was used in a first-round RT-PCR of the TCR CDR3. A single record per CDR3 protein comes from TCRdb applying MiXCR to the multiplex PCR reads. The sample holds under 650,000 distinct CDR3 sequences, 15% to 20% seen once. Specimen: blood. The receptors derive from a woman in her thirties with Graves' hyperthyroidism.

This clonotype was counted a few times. The CDR3 reads CASSSGTSGRAHTGELFF. The CDR3 nucleotides read TGTGCCAGCAGCTCGGGGACTAGCGGGAGGGCCCACACCGGGGAGCTGTTTTTT. The V and J genes are TRBV7-9 and TRBJ2-2; 16 positions agree with TRBD2. The V segment lost 4 bases and the J segment 3 bases; nucleotides outside the gene matches: 5. CDR3 length: 18 amino acids. Germline assignment: CDR1 SEHNR and CDR2 FQNEAQ (reference sequence).

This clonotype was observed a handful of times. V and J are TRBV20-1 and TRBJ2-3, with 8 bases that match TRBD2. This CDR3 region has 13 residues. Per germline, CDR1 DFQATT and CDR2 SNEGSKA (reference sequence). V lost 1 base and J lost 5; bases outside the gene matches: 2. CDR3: CSARALAGDTQYF. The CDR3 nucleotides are TGCAGTGCTAGAGCGCTAGCGGGAGATACGCAGTATTTT.

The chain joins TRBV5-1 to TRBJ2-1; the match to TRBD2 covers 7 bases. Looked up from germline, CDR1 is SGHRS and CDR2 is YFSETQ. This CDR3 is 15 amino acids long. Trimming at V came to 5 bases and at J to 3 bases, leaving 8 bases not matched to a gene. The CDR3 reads CASRQGLADYNEQFF. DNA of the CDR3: TGCGCCAGCAGGCAAGGGCTAGCGGACTACAATGAGCAGTTCTTC.

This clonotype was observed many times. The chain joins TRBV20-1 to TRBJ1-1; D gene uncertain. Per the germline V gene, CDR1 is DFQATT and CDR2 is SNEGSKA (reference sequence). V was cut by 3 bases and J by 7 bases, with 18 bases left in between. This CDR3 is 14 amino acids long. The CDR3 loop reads CSASGVRQIHEAFF. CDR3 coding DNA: TGCAGTGCTAGTGGGGTCCGGCAGATTCATGAAGCTTTCTTT.

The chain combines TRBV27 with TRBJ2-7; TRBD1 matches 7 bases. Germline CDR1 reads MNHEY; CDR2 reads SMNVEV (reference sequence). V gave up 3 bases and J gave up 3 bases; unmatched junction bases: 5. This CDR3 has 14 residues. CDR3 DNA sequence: TGTGCCAGCAGTTTCTATCGGGACAGCTACGAGCAGTACTTC. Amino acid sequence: CASSFYRDSYEQYF.

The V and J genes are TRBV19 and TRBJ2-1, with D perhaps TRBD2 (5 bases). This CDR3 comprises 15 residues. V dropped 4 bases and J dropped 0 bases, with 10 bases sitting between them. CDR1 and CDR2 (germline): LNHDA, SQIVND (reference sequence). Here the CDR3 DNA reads TGTGCCAGTAGTAAGAGGGATACCTCCTACAATGAGCAGTTCTTC. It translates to CASSKRDTSYNEQFF.

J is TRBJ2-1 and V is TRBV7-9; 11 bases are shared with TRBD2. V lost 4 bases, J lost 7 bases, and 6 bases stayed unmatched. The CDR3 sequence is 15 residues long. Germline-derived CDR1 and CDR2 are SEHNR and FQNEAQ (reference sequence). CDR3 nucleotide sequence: TGTGCCAGCAGCTCGACTAGCGGGGTGGGGAATGAGCAGTTCTTC. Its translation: CASSSTSGVGNEQFF.

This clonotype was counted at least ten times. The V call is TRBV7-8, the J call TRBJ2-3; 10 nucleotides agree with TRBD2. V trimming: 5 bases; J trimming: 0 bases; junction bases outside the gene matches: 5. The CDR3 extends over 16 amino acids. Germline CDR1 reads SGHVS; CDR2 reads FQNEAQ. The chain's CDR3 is CASSRTSGASTDTQYF. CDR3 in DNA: TGTGCCAGCAGCCGAACTAGCGGGGCTAGCACAGATACGCAGTATTTT.

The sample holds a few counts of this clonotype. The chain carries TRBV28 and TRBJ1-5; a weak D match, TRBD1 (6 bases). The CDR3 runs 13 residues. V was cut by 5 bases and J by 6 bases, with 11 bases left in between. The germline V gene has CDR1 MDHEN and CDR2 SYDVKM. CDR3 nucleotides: TGTGCCAGCAGTCTAGGGACAAGTCAGCCCCAGCATTTT. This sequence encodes CASSLGTSQPQHF.

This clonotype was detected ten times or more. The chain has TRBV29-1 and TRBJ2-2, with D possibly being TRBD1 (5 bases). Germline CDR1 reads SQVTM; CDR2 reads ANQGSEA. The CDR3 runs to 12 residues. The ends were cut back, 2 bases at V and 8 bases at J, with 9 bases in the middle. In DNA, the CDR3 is TGCAGCGTTGAAAGGGGAACGGGGGAGCTGTTTTTT. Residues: CSVERGTGELFF.

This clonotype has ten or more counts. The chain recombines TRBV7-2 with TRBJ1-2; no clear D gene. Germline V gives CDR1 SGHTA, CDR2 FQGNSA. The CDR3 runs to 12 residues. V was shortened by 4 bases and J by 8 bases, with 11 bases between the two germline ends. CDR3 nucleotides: TGTGCCAGCAGCTCACCAGTGGACGGCTACACCTTC. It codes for CASSSPVDGYTF. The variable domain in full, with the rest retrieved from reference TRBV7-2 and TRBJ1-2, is GAGVSQSPSNKVTEKGKDVELRCDPISGHTALYWYRQSLGQGLEFLIYFQGNSAPDKSGLPSDRFSAERTGGSVSTLTIQRTQQEDSAVYLCASSSPVDGYTFGSGTRLTVV.

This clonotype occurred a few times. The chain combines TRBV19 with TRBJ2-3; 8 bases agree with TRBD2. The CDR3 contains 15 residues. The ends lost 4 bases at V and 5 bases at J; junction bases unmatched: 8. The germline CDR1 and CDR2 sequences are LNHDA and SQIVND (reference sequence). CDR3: CASSTPAGVVDTQYF. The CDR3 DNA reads TGTGCCAGTAGTACCCCAGCGGGAGTGGTAGATACGCAGTATTTT. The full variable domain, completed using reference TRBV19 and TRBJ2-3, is DGGITQSPKYLFRKEGQNVTLSCEQNLNHDAMYWYRQDPGQGLRLIYYSQIVNDFQKGDIAEGYSVSREKKESFPLTVTSAQKNPTAFYLCASSTPAGVVDTQYFGPGTRLTVL.

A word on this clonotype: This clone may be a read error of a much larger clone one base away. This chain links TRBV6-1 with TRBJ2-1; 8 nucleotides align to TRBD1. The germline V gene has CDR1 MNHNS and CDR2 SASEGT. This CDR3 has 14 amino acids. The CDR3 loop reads CASNTGGSYSEQFF. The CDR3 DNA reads TGTGCCAGCAATACAGGGGGTTCCTACAGTGAGCAGTTCTTC.

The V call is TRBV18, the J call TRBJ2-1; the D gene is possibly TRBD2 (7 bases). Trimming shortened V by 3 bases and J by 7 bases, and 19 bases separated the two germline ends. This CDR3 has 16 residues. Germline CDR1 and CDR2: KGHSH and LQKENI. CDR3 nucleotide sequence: TGTGCCAGCTCACCCGGGGCTAGCGGACAGATGAATGAGCAGTTCTTC. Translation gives CASSPGASGQMNEQFF.

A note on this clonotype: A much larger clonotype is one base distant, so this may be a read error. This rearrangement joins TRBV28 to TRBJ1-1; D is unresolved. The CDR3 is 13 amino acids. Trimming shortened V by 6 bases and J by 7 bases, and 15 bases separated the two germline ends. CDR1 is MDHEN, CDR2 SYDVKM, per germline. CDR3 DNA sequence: TGTGCCAGCAGACCCTTGGGGAGGAGTGAAGCTTTCTTT. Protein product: CASRPLGRSEAFF.

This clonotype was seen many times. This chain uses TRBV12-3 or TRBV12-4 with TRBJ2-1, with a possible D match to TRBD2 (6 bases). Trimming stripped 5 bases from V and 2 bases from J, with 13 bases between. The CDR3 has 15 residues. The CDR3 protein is CASSIRDLAYNEQFF. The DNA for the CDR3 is TGTGCCAGCAGTATCCGGGACTTGGCCTACAATGAGCAGTTCTTC.

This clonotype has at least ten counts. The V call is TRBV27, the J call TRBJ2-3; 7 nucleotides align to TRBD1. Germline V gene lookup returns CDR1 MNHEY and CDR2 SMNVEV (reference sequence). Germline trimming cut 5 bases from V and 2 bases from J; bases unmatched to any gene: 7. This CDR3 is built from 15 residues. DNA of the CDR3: TGTGCCAGCAGTCCGGTGACAGGGTCCACAGATACGCAGTATTTT. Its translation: CASSPVTGSTDTQYF.

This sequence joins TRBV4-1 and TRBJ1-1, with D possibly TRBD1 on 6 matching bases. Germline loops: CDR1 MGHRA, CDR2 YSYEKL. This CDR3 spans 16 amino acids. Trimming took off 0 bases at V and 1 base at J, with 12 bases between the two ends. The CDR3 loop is CASSQERGRGNTEAFF. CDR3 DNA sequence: TGCGCCAGCAGCCAAGAACGGGGCAGGGGGAACACTGAAGCTTTCTTT.

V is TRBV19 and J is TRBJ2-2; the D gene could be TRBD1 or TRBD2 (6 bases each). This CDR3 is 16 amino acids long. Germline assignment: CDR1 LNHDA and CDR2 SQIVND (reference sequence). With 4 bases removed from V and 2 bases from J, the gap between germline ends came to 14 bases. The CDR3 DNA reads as TGTGCCAGTAGTAAGGAGGGGGTCGGCAACACCGGGGAGCTGTTTTTT. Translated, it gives CASSKEGVGNTGELFF.

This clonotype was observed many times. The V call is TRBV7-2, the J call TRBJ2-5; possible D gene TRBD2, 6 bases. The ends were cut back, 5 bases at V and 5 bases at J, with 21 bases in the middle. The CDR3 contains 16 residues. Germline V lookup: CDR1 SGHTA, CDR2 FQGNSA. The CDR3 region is CASSPFQAGTGETQYF. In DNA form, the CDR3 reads TGTGCCAGCAGCCCCTTTCAGGCGGGGACCGGGGAGACCCAGTACTTC.

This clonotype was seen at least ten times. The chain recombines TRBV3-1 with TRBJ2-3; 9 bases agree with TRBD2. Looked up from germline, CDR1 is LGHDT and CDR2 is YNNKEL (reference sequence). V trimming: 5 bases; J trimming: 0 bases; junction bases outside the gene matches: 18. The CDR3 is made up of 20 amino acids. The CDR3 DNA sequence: TGTGCCAGCAGCGTAGCGGGAGCGGGCATTATTTTAGGGAGCACAGATACGCAGTATTTT. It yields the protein CASSVAGAGIILGSTDTQYF.

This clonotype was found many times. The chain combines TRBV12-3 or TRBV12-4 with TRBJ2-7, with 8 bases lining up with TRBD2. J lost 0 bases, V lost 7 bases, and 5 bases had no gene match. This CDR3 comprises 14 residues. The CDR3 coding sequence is TGTGCCAGCACCATTAGCGGGGACTCCTACGAGCAGTACTTC. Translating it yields CASTISGDSYEQYF.

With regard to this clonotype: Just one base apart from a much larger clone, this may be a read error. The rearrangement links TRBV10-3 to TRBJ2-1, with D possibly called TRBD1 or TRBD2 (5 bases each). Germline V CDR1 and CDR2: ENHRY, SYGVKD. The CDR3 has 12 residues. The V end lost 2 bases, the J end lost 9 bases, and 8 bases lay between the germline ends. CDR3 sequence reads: CAISEAGTEQFF. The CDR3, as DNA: TGTGCCATCAGTGAGGCAGGGACTGAGCAGTTCTTC.

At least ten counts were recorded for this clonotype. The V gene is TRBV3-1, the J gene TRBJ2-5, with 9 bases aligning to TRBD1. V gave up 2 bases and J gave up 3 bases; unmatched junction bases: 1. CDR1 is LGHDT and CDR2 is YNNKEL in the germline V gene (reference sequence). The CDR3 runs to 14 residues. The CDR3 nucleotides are TGTGCCAGCAGCCAACGGGACAGGGAAGAGACCCAGTACTTC. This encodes CASSQRDREETQYF.

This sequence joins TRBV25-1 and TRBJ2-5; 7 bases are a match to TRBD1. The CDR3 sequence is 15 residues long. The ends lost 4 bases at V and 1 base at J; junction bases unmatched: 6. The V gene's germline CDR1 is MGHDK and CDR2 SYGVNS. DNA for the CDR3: TGTGCCAGCAGTGCCCCCACAGGGGCCCAAGAGACCCAGTACTTC. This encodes CASSAPTGAQETQYF.

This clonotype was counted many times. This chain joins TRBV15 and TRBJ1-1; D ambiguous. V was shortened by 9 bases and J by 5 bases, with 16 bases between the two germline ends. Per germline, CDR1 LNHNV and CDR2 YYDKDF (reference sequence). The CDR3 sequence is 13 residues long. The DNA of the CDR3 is TGTGCCACTAGGGAGGTCGGGCGTACTGAAGCTTTCTTT. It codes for CATREVGRTEAFF.

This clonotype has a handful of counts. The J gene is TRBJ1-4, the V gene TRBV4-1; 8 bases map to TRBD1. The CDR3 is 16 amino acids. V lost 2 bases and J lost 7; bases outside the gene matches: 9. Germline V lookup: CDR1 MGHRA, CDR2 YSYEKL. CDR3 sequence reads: CASSQTGQVWSEKLFF. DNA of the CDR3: TGCGCCAGCAGCCAAACGGGACAGGTCTGGAGTGAAAAACTGTTTTTT.

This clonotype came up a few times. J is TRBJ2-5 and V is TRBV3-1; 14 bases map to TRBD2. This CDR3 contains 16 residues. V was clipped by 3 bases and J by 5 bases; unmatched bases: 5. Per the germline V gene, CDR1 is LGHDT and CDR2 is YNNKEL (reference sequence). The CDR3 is CASSHTGTSGSETQYF. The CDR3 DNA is TGTGCCAGCAGCCACACCGGGACTAGCGGGAGCGAGACCCAGTACTTC.

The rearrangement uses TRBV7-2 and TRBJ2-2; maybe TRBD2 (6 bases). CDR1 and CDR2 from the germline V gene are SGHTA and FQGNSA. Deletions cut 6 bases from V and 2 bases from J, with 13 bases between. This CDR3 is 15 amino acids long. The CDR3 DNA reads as TGTGCCAGCAGGGGGACTCTTTTTAACACCGGGGAGCTGTTTTTT. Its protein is CASRGTLFNTGELFF.

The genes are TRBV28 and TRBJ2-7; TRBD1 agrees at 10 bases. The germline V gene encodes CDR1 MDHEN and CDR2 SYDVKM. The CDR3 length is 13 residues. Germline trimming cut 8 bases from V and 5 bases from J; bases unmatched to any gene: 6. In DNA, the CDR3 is TGTGCCAGCTCGACAGGGGGCTTCCACGAGCAGTACTTC. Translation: CASSTGGFHEQYF. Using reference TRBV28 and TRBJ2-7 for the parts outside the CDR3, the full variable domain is DVKVTQSSRYLVKRTGEKVFLECVQDMDHENMFWYRQDPGLGLRLIYFSYDVKMKEKGDIPEGYSVSREKKERFSLILESASTNQTSMYLCASSTGGFHEQYFGPGTRLTVT.